The 3 T cell receptor beta chains below were found in one sample sequenced in a study of sequential checkpoint blockade in melanoma. The protocol was immunoSEQ multiplex PCR, while the TCRdb copy is restricted to in-frame clones and leaves out a portion. This table has around 12,000 clones, about 65% appearing once. Treatment: randomized to nivolumab then ipilimumab (arm A) or the reverse (arm B). This specimen consisted of CD8+ T cells sorted from blood (inferred from file names), obtained from a patient given nivolumab and ipilimumab in sequence. The receptors were gathered from a human donor with melanoma.

CDR3 DNA: TGTGCCAGCAGTTTATCCGCTAGCGGGCTCTACGAGCAGTACTTC. Translating it yields CASSLSASGLYEQYF. This chain links TRBV27 with TRBJ2-7; 8 bases agree with TRBD2. This CDR3 is 15 amino acids long. The ends lost 0 bases at V and 3 bases at J; junction bases unmatched: 4. Germline V gene sequence: CDR1 MNHEY, CDR2 SMNVEV (reference sequence).

The chain recombines TRBV19 with TRBJ1-5, with a tentative D call TRBD1 (6 bases). V was cut by 6 bases and J by 7 bases, with 22 bases left in between. This CDR3 comprises 16 residues. Germline V gene data show CDR1 as LNHDA and CDR2 as SQIVND (reference sequence). Here the CDR3 reads CASRNPWDILGQPQHF. The CDR3 DNA sequence: TGTGCCAGTAGAAACCCCTGGGACATTCTGGGGCAGCCCCAGCATTTT. Full variable domain (missing parts from reference TRBV19 and TRBJ1-5): DGGITQSPKYLFRKEGQNVTLSCEQNLNHDAMYWYRQDPGQGLRLIYYSQIVNDFQKGDIAEGYSVSREKKESFPLTVTSAQKNPTAFYLCASRNPWDILGQPQHFGDGTRLSIL.

The chain combines TRBV7-9 with TRBJ2-2; D is uncertain. Trimming removed 6 bases from V and 0 bases from J, with 11 bases in between. The CDR3 is 15 amino acids. In germline, CDR1 is SEHNR, CDR2 FQNEAQ (reference sequence). The CDR3 is CASRRGTSNTGELFF. CDR3 in DNA: TGTGCCAGCAGACGAGGCACCTCGAACACCGGGGAGCTGTTTTTT.